This TCR beta chain derives from a study of blood T cell repertoires in COVID-19. Study information: Italy, Spain and the United States were the sources of the convalescent and acute COVID-19 samples. Sample material is recorded as cDNA or gDNA derived from T cells, B-cell-depleted T cells, or PBMCs.

In the study's own analysis: How many nucleated cells were present was estimated from reference gene primer amplification. This table comes from immunoSEQ multiplex PCR, and its TCRdb copy is limited to in-frame clones, with some not included. From that table come the V and J calls and clone size; the DNA was used to work out D and trimming. The sample holds over 250,000 clones, over 75% seen once. Germline CDR1 is SGHRS and CDR2 is YFSETQ. V was clipped by 4 bases and J by 5 bases; unmatched bases: 8. This CDR3 comprises 16 residues. This chain uses TRBV5-1 with TRBJ2-3; TRBD1 matches at 12 bases. This TCR was recovered from a woman in her 70s with acute or convalescent COVID-19. The source material was peripheral blood. The CDR3, as DNA: TGCGCCAGCAGCCCCCGGGACAGGGGGCGCGGAGATACGCAGTATTTT. Its protein is CASSPRDRGRGDTQYF. Using reference TRBV5-1 and TRBJ2-3 for the parts outside the CDR3, the full variable domain is KAGVTQTPRYLIKTRGQQVTLSCSPISGHRSVSWYQQTPGQGLQFLFEYFSETQRNKGNFPGRFSGRQFSNSRSEMNVSTLELGDSALYLCASSPRDRGRGDTQYFGPGTRLTVL.